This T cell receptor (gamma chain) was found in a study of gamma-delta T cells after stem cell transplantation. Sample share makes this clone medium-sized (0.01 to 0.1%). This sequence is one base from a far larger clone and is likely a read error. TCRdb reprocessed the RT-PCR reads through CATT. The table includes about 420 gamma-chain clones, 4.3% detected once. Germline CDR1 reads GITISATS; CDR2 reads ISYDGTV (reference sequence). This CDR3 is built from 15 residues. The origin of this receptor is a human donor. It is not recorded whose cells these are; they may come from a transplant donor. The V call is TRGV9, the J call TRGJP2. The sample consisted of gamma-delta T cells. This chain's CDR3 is CALWEVRVSDWVKTF. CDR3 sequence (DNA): TGTGCCTTGTGGGAGGTGCGGGTAAGTGATTGGGTCAAGACGTTT.